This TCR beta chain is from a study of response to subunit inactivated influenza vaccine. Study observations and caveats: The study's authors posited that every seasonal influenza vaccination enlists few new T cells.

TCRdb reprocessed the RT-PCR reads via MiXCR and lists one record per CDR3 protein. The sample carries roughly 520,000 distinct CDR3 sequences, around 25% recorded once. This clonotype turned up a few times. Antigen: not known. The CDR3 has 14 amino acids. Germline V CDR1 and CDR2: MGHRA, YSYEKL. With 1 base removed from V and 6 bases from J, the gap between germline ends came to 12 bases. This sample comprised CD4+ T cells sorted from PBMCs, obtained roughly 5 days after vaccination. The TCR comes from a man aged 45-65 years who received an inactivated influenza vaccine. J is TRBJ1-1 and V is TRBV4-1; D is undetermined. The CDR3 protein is CASSQGEGGAEAFF. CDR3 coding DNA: TGCGCCAGCAGCCAAGGAGAGGGAGGAGCTGAAGCTTTCTTT.